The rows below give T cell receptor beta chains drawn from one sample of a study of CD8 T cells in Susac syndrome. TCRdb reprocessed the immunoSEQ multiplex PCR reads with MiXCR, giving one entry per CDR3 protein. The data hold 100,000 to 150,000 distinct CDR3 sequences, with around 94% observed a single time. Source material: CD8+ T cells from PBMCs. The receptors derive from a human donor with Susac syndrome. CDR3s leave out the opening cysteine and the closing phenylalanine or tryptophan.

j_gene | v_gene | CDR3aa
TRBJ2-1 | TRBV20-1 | SARATSGSKDEQF
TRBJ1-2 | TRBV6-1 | ASSELGILHYGYT
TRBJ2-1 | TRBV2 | ASISGLVNEQF
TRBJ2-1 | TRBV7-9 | ASSLNWSSGTDEQF
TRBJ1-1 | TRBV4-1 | ASRTDQNTEAF
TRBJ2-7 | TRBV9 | ASSPGTGSPYEQY
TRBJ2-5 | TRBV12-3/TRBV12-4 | ASNLQGIQETQY
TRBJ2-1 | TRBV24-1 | ATSASVQGGNEQF
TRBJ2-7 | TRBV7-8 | ASSLIPANYEQY
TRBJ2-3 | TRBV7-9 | ASSPPRDTQY